This is a list of T cell receptor beta chains from one sample in a study of OX40 agonist ivuxolimab in advanced cancers. Only in-frame clones appear in the TCRdb table, and some are missing; sequencing was by immunoSEQ multiplex PCR. The sample has 50,000 to 75,000 clones; more than 85% are singletons. This sample comprised CD4+ or CD8+ T cells sorted from blood, obtained in a trial of the OX40 agonist ivuxolimab. These receptors all stem from an adult with an advanced solid tumor such as melanoma, head and neck, liver or kidney cancer. Both conserved end residues are trimmed from each CDR3. The D gene is left open where the match is weak.

d_call v_call cdr3_aa
TRBD2 TRBV7-6 ASSLSPGGSEQF
TRBD1 TRBV6-6 ASILGTGYGYT
NA TRBV5-1 ASSLYSSDEQY
TRBD1 TRBV11-1 ASSLKGSDRGRTGELF
NA TRBV5-1 ASSLEGAGANVLT
TRBD2 TRBV27 ASSLSGTSGRITGELF
NA TRBV14 ASSQDMGPHEQY
TRBD1 TRBV5-6 ASSLDNWPGTGQGTEAF
NA TRBV6-1 ASSTGGEGDETQY
NA TRBV10-2 ASKRSDTTDTQY
NA TRBV6-1 ASSATYEQY
NA TRBV30 AWRPGANTEAF
NA TRBV2 ASSESFSSYNEQF
NA TRBV5-1 ASSLEGEKHRGNQPQH
NA TRBV30 AWSVISGSTGELF
NA TRBV10-3 AISEGIWNTEAF
TRBD2 TRBV5-1 ASSWRAAGGQSPQETQY
TRBD2 TRBV6-6 ATRDGGASNEQF
NA TRBV19 ASTDRNTEAF
NA TRBV2 ASREQGLRNQPQH
TRBD1 TRBV5-1 ASSFEQGARANEKLF
TRBD1 TRBV5-1 ASSLRTGTVMNTEAF
TRBD1 TRBV6-8 ASRGTGADTQY
NA TRBV5-1 ASSLIVSGAKTGELF
NA TRBV7-3 ASSLLWPSGHEQY
NA TRBV5-1 ASSLEVADTQY
NA TRBV19 ASSMDGANVLT